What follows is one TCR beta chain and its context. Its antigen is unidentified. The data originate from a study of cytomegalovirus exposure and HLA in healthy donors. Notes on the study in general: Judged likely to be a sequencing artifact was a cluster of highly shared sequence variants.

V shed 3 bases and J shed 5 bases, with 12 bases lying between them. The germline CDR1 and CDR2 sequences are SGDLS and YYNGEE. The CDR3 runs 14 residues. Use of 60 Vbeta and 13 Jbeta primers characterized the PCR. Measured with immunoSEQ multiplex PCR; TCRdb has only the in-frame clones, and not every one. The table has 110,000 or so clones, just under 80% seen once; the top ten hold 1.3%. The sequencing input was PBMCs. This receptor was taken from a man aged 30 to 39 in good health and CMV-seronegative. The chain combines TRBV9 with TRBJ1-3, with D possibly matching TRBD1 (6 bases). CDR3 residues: CASSEDSFRNTIYF. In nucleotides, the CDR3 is TGTGCCAGCAGCGAGGACAGTTTCAGAAACACCATATATTTT.